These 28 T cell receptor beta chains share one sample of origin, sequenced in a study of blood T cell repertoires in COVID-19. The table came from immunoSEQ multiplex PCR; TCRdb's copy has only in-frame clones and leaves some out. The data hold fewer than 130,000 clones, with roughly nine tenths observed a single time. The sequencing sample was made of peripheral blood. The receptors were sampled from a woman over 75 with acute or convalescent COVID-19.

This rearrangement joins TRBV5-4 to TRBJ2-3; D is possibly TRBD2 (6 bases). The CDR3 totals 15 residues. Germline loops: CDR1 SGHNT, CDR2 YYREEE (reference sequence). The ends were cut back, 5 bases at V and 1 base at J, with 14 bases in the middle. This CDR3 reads CASREGRGGTDTQYF. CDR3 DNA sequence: TGTGCCAGCAGGGAGGGGCGTGGGGGCACAGATACGCAGTATTTT.

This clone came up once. The CDR3 DNA reads TGCGCCAGCAGCAAGGGACACGTTCGGGCCGAGCAGTACTTC. Protein sequence: CASSKGHVRAEQYF. The V gene is TRBV5-1, the J gene TRBJ2-7, with D possibly TRBD1 on 6 matching bases. The germline gives CDR1 SGHRS, CDR2 YFSETQ. The length of the CDR3 is 14 residues. V dropped 4 bases and J dropped 6 bases, with 17 bases sitting between them.

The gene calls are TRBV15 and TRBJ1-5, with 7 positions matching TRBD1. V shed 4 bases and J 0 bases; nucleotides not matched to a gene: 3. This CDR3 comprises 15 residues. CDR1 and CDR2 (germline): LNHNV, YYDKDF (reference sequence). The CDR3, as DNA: TGTGCCACCAGCACGACAGGGTATAGCAATCAGCCCCAGCATTTT. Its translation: CATSTTGYSNQPQHF.

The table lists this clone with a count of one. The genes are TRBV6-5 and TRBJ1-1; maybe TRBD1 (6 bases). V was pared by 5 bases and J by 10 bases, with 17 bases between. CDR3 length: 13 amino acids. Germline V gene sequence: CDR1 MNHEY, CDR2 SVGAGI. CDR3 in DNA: TGTGCCAGCAGTAAACCGGCAGGGGTTGGAGCTTTCTTT. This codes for CASSKPAGVGAFF.

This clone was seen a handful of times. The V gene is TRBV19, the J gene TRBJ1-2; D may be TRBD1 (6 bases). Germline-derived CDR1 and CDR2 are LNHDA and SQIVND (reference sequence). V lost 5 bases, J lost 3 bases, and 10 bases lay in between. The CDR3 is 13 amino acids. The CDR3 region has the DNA TGTGCCAGTAGTTCCACAGGGCACTATGGCTACACCTTC. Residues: CASSSTGHYGYTF.

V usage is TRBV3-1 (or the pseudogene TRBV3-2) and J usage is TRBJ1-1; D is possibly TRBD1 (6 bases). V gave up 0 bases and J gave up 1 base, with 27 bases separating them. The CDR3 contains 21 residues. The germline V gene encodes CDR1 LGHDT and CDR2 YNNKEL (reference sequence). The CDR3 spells CASSQDFEERDTSRPNTEAFF. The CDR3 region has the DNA TGTGCCAGCAGCCAAGACTTCGAGGAAAGGGACACATCTCGTCCGAACACTGAAGCTTTCTTT.

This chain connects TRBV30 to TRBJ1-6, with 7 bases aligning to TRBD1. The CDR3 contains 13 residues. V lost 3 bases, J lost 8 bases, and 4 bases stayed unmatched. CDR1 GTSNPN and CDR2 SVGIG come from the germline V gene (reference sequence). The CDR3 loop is CAWRTDRDSPLHF. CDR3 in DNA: TGTGCCTGGAGGACCGACAGGGATTCACCCCTCCACTTT.

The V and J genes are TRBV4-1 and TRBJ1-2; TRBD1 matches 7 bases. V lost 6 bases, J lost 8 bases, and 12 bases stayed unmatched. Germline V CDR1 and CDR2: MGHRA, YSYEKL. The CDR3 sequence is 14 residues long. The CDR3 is CASSVMLGGRGYTF. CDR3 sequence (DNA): TGCGCCAGCAGTGTGATGTTAGGGGGCCGGGGCTACACCTTC.

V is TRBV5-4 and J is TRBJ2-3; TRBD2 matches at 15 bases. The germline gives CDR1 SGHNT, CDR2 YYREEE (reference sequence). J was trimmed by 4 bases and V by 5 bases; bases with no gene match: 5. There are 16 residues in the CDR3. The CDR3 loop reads CASRKGLAGGSDTQYF. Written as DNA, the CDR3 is TGTGCCAGCAGGAAGGGACTAGCGGGGGGTTCAGATACGCAGTATTTT.

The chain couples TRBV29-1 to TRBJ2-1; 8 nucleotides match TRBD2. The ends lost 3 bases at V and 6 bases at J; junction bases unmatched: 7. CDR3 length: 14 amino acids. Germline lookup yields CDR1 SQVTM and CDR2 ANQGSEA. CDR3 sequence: CSVEGLVSGNEQFF. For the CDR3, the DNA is TGCAGCGTTGAGGGACTAGTTAGTGGCAATGAGCAGTTCTTC.

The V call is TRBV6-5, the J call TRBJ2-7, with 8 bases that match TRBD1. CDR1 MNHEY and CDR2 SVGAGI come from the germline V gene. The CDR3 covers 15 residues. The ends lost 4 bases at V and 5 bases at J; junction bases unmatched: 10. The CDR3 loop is CASSFSRQGSHEQYF. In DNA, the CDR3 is TGTGCCAGCAGTTTTTCCAGACAGGGGAGCCACGAGCAGTACTTC.

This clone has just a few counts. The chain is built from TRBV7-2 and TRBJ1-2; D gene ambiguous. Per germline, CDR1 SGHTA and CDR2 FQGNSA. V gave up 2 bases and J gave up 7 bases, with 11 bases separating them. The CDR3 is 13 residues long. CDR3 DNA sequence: TGTGCCAGCAGCTTAAGCGCGTTTGGTGGCTACACCTTC. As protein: CASSLSAFGGYTF.

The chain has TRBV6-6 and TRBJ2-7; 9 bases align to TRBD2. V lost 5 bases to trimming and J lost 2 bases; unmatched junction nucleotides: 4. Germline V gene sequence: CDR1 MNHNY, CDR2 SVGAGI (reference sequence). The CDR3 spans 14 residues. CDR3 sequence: CASSTTSGAYEQYF. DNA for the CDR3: TGTGCCAGCAGTACGACTAGCGGTGCCTACGAGCAGTACTTC.

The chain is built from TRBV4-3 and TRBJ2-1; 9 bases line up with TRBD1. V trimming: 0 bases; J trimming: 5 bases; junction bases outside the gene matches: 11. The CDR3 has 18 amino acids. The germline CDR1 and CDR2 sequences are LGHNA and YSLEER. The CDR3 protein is CASSQDYAGQGLNNEQFF. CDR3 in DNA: TGCGCCAGCAGCCAAGATTACGCCGGACAGGGGCTGAACAATGAGCAGTTCTTC.

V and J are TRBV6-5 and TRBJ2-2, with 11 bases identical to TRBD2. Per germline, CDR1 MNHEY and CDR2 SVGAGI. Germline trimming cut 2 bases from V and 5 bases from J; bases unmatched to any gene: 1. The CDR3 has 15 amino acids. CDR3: CASSYPSGGTGELFF. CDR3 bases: TGTGCCAGCAGTTACCCTAGCGGGGGGACCGGGGAGCTGTTTTTT.

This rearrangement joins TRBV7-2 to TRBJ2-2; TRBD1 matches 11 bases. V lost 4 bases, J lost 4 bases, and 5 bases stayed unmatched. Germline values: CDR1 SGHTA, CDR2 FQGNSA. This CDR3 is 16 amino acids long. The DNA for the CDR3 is TGTGCCAGCAGCTCCGGACAGGGGGCAAGCACCGGGGAGCTGTTTTTT. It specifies CASSSGQGASTGELFF.

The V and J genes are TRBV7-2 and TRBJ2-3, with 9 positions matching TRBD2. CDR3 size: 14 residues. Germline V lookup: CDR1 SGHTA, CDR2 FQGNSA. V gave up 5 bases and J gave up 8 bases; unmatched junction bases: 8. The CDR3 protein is CASSPKSGGSTQYF. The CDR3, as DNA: TGTGCCAGCAGCCCGAAGAGCGGGGGGTCTACGCAGTATTTT. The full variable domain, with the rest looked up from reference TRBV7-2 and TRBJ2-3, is GAGVSQSPSNKVTEKGKDVELRCDPISGHTALYWYRQSLGQGLEFLIYFQGNSAPDKSGLPSDRFSAERTGGSVSTLTIQRTQQEDSAVYLCASSPKSGGSTQYFGPGTRLTVL.

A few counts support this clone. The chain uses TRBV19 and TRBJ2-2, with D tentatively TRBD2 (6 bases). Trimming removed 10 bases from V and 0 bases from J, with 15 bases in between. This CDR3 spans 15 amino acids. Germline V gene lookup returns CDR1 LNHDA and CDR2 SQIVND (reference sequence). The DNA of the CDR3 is TGTGCCACCCCTGCGGGGAACGCGAACACCGGGGAGCTGTTTTTT. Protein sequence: CATPAGNANTGELFF.

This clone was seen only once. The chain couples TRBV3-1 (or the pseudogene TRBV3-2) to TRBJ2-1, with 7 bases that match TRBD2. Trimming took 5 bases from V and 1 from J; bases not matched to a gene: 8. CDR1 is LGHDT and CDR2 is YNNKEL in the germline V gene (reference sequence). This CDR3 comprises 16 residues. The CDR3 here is CASSFLGGGSYNEQFF. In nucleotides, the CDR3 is TGTGCCAGCAGCTTCCTTGGCGGGGGTTCCTACAATGAGCAGTTCTTC.

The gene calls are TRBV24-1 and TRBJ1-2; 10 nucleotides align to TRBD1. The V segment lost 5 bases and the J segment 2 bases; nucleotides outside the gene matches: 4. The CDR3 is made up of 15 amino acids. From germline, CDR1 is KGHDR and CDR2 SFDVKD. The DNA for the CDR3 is TGTGCCACCAGTGGGGGGGACAGGGGCAACTATGGCTACACCTTC. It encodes CATSGGDRGNYGYTF.

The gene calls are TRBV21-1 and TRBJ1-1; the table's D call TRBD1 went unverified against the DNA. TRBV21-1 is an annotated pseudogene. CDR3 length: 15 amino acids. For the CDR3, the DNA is TGTGCCAGCAGCAAAGCGCGGTGGTCGGACAGAAGCCCTTTCTTT. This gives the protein CASSKARWSDRSPFF.

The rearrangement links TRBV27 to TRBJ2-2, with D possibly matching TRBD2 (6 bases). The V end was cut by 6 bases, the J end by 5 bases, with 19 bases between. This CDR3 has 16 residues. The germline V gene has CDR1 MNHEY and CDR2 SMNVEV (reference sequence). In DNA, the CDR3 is TGTGCCAGCAGCCCCTTGCTGGGCGGGGTGACCGGGGAGCTGTTTTTT. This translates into CASSPLLGGVTGELFF.

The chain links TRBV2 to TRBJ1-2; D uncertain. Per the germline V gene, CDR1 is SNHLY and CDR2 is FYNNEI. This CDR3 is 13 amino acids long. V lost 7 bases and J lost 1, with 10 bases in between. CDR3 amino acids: CASKIRDNYGYTF. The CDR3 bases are TGTGCCAGCAAAATTCGCGATAACTATGGCTACACCTTC.

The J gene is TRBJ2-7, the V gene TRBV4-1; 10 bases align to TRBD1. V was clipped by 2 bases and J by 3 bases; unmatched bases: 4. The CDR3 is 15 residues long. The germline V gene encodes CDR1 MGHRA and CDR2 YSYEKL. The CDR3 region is CASSQRQGAGYEQYF. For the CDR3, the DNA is TGCGCCAGCAGCCAAAGACAGGGGGCTGGCTACGAGCAGTACTTC.

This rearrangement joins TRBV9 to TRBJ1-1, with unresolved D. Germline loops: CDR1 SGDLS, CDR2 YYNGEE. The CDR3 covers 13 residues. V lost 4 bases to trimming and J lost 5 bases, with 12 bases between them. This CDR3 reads CASSPEAVTEAFF. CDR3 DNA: TGTGCCAGCAGCCCAGAGGCAGTTACTGAAGCTTTCTTT.

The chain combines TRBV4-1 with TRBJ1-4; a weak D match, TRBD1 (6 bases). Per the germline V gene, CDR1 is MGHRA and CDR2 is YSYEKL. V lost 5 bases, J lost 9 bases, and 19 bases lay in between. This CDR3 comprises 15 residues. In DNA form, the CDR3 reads TGCGCCAGCAGCGGAGGTTTAGGGACAAGAAAAAAACTGTTTTTT. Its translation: CASSGGLGTRKKLFF.

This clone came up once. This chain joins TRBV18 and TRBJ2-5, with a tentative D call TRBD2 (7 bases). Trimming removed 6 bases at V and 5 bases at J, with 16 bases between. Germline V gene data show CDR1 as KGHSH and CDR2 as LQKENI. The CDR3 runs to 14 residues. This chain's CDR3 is CASSYAGGQETQYF. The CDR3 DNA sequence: TGTGCCAGCTCCTACGCCGGGGGGCAGGAGACCCAGTACTTC.

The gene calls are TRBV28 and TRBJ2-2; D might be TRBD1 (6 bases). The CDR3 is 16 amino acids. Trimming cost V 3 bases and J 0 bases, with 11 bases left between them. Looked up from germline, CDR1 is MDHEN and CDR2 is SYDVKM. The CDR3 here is CASSLLGTSNTGELFF. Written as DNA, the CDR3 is TGTGCCAGCAGTTTGCTAGGGACATCGAACACCGGGGAGCTGTTTTTT.